This T cell receptor (beta chain) was obtained from a study of cytomegalovirus exposure and HLA in healthy donors. Broader study findings: For TCR beta chains, V- and J-gene trimming was later linked to a missense DCLRE1C variant.

PCR involved 60 Vbeta and 13 Jbeta primers. The repertoire was sequenced with immunoSEQ multiplex PCR; TCRdb's copy has only in-frame clones and lacks some. The table shows roughly 110,000 clones, with 82% occurring only once. The CDR3 loop spans 16 amino acids. Germline-derived CDR1 and CDR2 are SGHDT and YYEEEE. Trimming took off 1 base at V and 0 bases at J, with 8 bases between the two ends. Comments on this clone: What it recognizes is unknown.

Sequencing was performed on PBMCs. This sequence originates from a man aged 25 to 45 in good health and CMV-seropositive. V usage is TRBV5-6 and J usage is TRBJ1-6; unclear D gene. The CDR3 sequence is CASSLKESSYNSPLHF. The CDR3 nucleotides are TGTGCCAGCAGCTTGAAGGAGAGCTCCTATAATTCACCCCTCCACTTT.